This T cell receptor (beta chain) came from a study of T-cell reconstitution after alpha-beta-depleted transplantation in children. Study-level points and caveats: About two months after transplant, alpha-beta T cells reportedly came from several hundred expanded graft clones. T-cell counts and diversity at one year following transplant were attributed mainly to newly produced T cells. The study traced high day-60 TCRbeta diversity in some patients to surviving recipient T cells and thymic progenitors.

CDR3 size: 15 residues. V lost 4 bases and J lost 0, with 11 bases in between. With regard to this clonotype: Antigen unknown.

Unique molecular identifiers were built into the TCRbeta library. TCRdb itself ran the PCR reads through MiXCR, one entry per CDR3 protein. The top ten clones hold 11% to 15% of a sample with approximately 520,000 distinct CDR3 sequences, over 10% of them seen once. The chain joins TRBV12-3 or TRBV12-4 to TRBJ2-3; D is perhaps TRBD1 (6 bases). This material consisted of PBMCs, mostly from graft donor cells, taken 180 days after TCRalphabeta/CD19-depleted stem cell transplant. The source of this sequence is a female patient aged 2-10 years who had a stem cell transplant for aplastic anemia, so the T cells may come from the graft donor. The CDR3: CASSSNRESTDTQYF. In DNA, the CDR3 is TGTGCCAGCAGTTCGAACAGGGAAAGCACAGATACGCAGTATTTT.